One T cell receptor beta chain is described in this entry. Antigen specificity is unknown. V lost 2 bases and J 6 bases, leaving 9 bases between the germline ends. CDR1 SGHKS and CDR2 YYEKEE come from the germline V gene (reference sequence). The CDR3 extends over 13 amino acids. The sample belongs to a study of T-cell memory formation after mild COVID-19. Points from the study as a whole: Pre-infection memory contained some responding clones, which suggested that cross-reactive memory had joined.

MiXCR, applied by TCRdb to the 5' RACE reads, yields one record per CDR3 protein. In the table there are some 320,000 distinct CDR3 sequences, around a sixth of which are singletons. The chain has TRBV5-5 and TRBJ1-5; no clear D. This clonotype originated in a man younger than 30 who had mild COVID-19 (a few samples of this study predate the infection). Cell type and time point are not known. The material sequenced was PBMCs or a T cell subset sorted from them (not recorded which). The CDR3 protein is CASSFDFGQPQHF. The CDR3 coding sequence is TGTGCCAGCAGCTTTGATTTTGGTCAGCCCCAGCATTTT.